This T cell receptor beta chain was sequenced for a study of blood T cell repertoires in COVID-19. Study context: Acute and convalescent COVID-19 specimens originated in the United States, Italy and Spain. In each case, the material was cDNA or gDNA derived from T cells, B-cell-depleted T cells, or PBMCs.

Authors' methods: Scientists estimated how many nucleated cells there were by amplifying reference gene primers. Sequenced by immunoSEQ multiplex PCR; TCRdb stores in-frame clones only, minus some. V, J and clone size reflect that table, while D and trimming were determined from the DNA. This table holds some 42,000 clones, more than 70% found once. Germline V gives CDR1 SGHRS, CDR2 YFSETQ. The CDR3 contains 18 residues. J lost 1 base, V lost 0 bases, and 6 bases had no gene match. The sequence derives from a human donor in a cohort sampled during active COVID-19. The rearrangement joins TRBV5-1 to TRBJ2-2; 10 bases agree with TRBD2. The sequencing input was peripheral blood. In nucleotides, the CDR3 is TGCGCCAGCAGCTTGGCCCAGCGGGGGGGCCTGAACACCGGGGAGCTGTTTTTT. The encoded protein is CASSLAQRGGLNTGELFF.